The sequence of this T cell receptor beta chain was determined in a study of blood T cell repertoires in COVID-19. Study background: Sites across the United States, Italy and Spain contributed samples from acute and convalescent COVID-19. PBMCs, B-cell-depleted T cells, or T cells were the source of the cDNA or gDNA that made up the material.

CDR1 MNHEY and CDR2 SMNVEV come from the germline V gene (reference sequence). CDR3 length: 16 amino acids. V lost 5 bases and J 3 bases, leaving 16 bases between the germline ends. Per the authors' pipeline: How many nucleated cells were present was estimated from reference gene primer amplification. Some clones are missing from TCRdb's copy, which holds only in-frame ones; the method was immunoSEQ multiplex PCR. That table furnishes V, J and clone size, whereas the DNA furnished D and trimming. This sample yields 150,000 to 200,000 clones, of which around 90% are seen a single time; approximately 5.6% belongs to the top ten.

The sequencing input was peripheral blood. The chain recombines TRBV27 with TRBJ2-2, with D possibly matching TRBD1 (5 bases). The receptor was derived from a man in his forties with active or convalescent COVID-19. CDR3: CASSDQGLSDTGELFF. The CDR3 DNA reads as TGTGCCAGCAGTGACCAGGGTCTCTCCGACACCGGGGAGCTGTTTTTT.